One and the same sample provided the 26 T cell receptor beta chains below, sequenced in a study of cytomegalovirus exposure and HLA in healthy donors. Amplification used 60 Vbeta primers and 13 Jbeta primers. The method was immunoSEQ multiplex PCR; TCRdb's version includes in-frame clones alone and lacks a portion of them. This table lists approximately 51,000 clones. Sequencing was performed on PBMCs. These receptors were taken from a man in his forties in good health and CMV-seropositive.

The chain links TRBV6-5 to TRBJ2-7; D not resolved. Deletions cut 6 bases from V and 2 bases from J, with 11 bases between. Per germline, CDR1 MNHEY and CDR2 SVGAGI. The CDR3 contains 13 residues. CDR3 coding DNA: TGTGCCAGCAGCCCCCCCGCGACCTACGAGCAGTACTTC. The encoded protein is CASSPPATYEQYF.

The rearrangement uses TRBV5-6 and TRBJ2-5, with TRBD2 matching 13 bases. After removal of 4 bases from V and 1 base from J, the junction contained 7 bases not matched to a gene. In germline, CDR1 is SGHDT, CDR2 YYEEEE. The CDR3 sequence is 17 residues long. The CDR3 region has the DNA TGTGCCAGCAGCCGGACTAGCGGGAGCATGGGCCAAGAGACCCAGTACTTC. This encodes CASSRTSGSMGQETQYF.

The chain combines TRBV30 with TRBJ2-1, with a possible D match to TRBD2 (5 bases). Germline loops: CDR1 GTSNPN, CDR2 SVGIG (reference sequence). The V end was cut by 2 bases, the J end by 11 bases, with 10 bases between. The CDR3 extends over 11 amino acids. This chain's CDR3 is CAWSPKRQQFF. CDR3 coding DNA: TGTGCCTGGAGTCCCAAGCGGCAGCAGTTCTTC.

Written as DNA, the CDR3 is TGTGCCAGCAGCTTAAGGGCTAGCGGGAGCGAGCAGTACTTC. Its protein product is CASSLRASGSEQYF. The genes are TRBV7-4 and TRBJ2-7; TRBD2 matches at 10 bases. Germline V lookup: CDR1 SGHVT, CDR2 SQSDAQ. V was clipped by 2 bases and J by 6 bases; unmatched bases: 4. CDR3 length equals 14 residues.

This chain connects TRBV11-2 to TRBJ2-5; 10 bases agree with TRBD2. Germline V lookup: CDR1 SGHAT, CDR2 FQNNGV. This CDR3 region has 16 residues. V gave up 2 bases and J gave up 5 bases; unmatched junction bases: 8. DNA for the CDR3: TGTGCCAGCAGCTTACTGGGGACTAGCGATTGGGAGACCCAGTACTTC. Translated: CASSLLGTSDWETQYF. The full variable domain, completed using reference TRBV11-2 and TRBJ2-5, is EAGVAQSPRYKIIEKRQSVAFWCNPISGHATLYWYQQILGQGPKLLIQFQNNGVVDDSQLPKDRFSAERLKGVDSTLKIQPAKLEDSAVYLCASSLLGTSDWETQYFGPGTRLLVL.

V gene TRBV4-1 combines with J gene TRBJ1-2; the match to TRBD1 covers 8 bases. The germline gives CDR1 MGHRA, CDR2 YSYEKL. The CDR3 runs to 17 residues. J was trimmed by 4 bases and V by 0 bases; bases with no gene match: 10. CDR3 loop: CASSQDGGQGEPYGYTF. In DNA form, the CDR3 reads TGCGCCAGCAGCCAAGATGGTGGACAGGGTGAACCCTATGGCTACACCTTC.

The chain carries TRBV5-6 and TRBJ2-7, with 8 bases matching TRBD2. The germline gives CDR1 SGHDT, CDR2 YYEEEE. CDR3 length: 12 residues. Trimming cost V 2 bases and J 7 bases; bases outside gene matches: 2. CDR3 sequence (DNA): TGTGCCAGCAGCTTTTCTAGCGGGGAGCAGTACTTC. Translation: CASSFSSGEQYF.

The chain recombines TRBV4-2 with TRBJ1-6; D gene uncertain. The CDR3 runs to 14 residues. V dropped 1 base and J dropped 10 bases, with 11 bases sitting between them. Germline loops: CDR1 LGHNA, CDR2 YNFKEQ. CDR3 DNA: TGTGCCAGCAGCCAAGGTGGGAGGGAATCACCCCTCCACTTT. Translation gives CASSQGGRESPLHF.

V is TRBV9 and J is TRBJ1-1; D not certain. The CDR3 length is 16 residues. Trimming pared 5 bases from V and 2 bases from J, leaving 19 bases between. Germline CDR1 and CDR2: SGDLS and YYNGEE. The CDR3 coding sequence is TGTGCCAGCAGGGATTTCTTTTCCTCGGGAAACACTGAAGCTTTCTTT. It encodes CASRDFFSSGNTEAFF.

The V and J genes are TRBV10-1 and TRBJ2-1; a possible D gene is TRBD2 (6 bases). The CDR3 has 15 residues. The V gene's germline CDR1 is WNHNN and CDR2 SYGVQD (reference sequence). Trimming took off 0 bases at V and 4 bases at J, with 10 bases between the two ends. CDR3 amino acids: CASSESLADYNEQFF. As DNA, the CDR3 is TGCGCCAGCAGTGAGTCATTAGCGGATTACAATGAGCAGTTCTTC.

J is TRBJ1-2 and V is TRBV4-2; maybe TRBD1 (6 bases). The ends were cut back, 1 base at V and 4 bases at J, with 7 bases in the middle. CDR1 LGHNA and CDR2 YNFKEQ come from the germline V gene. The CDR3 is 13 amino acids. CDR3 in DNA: TGTGCCAGCAGCCAAGGGACAGCCTATGGCTACACCTTC. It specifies CASSQGTAYGYTF.

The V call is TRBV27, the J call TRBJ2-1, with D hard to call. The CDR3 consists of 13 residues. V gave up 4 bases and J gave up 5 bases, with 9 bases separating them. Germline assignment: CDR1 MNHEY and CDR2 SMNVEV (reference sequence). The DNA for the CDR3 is TGTGCCAGCAGTTCTAGAGTGAACAATGAGCAGTTCTTC. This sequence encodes CASSSRVNNEQFF.

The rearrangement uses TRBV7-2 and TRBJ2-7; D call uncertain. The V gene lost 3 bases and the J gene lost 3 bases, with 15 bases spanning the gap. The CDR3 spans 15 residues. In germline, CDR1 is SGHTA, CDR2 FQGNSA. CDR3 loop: CASSFSRQHLYEQYF. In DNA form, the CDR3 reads TGTGCCAGCAGCTTTAGCCGGCAGCACCTCTACGAGCAGTACTTC.

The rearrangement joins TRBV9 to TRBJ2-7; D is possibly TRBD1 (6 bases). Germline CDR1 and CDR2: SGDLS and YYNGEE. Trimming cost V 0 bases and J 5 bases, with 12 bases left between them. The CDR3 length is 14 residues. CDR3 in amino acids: CASSVGAGVHEQYF. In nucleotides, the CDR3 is TGTGCCAGCAGCGTAGGGGCAGGGGTCCACGAGCAGTACTTC.

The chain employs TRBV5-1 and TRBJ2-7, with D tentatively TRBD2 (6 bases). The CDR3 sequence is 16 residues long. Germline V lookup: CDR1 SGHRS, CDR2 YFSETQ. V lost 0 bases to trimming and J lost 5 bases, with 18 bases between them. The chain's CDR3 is CASSLGGVAGPDEQYF. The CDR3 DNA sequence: TGCGCCAGCAGCTTGGGGGGGGTGGCAGGCCCGGACGAGCAGTACTTC.

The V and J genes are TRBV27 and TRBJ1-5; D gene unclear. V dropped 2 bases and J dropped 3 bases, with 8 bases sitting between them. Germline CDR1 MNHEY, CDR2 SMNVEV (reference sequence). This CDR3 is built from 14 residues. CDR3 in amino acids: CASSLAGINQPQHF. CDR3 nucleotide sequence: TGTGCCAGCAGTTTAGCTGGCATCAATCAGCCCCAGCATTTT.

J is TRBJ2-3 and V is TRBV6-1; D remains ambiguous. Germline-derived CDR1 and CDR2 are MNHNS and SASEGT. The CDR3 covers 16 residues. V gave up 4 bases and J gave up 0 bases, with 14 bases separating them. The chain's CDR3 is CASSGVTSPSTDTQYF. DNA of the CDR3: TGTGCCAGCAGTGGTGTCACTTCACCGAGCACAGATACGCAGTATTTT.

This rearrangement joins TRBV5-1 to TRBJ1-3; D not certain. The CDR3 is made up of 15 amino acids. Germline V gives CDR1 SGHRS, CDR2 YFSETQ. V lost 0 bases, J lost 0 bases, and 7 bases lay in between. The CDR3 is CASSLGNFSGNTIYF. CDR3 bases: TGCGCCAGCAGCTTGGGTAATTTCTCTGGAAACACCATATATTTT. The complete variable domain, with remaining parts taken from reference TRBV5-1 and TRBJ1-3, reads KAGVTQTPRYLIKTRGQQVTLSCSPISGHRSVSWYQQTPGQGLQFLFEYFSETQRNKGNFPGRFSGRQFSNSRSEMNVSTLELGDSALYLCASSLGNFSGNTIYFGEGSWLTVV.

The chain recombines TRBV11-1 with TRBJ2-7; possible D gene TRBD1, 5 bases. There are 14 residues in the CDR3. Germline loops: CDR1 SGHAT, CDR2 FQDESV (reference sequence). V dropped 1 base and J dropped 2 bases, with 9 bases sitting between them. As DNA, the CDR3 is TGTGCCAGCAGCTTAGAGGCAGGGACCTACGAGCAGTACTTC. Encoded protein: CASSLEAGTYEQYF.

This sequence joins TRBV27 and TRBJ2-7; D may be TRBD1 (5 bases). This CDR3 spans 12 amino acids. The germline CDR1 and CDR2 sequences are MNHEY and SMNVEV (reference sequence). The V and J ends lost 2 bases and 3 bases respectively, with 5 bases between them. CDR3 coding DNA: TGTGCCAGCAGTTTACAGGGCTACGAGCAGTACTTC. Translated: CASSLQGYEQYF.

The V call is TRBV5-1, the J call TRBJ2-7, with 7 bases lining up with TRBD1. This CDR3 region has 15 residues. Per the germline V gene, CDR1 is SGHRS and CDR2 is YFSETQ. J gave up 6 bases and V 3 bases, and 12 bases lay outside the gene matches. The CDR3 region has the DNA TGCGCCAGCAGCTCCGGGACAGCGCCCTCCCCCGAGCAGTACTTC. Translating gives CASSSGTAPSPEQYF.

CDR3 protein: CASSFLDRVNTEAFF. As DNA, the CDR3 is TGTGCCAGCAGCTTCCTAGACAGGGTGAACACTGAAGCTTTCTTT. The V gene is TRBV28, the J gene TRBJ1-1; 7 bases are a match to TRBD1. CDR3 size: 15 residues. Germline trimming cut 6 bases from V and 0 bases from J; bases unmatched to any gene: 7. CDR1 and CDR2 from the germline V gene are MDHEN and SYDVKM.

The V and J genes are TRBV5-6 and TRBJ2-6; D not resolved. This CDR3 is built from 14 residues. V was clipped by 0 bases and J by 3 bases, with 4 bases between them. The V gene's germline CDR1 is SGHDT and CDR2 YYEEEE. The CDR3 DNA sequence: TGTGCCAGCAGCTTGGGAGTTGGGGCCAACGTCCTGACTTTC. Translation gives CASSLGVGANVLTF.

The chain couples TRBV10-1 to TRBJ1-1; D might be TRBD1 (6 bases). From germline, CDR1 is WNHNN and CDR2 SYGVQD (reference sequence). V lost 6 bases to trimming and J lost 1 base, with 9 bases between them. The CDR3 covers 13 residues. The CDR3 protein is CASSKQGNTEAFF. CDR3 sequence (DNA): TGCGCCAGCAGCAAACAGGGGAACACTGAAGCTTTCTTT.

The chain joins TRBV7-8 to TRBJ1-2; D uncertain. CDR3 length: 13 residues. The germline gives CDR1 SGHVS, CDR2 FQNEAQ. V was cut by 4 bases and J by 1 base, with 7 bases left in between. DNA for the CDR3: TGTGCCAGCAGCTCGGGATATAACTATGGCTACACCTTC. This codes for CASSSGYNYGYTF.

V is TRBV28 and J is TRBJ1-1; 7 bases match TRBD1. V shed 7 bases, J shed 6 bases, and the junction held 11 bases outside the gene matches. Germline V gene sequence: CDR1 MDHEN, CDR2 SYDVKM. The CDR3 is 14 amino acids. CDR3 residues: CASTSLTGKAEAFF. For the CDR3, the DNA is TGTGCCAGCACCTCGCTGACAGGGAAAGCTGAAGCTTTCTTT.